This T cell receptor beta chain was found in a study of cytomegalovirus exposure and HLA in healthy donors (dated 2017 in TCRdb). The study in broad terms: An earlier analysis of approximately 640 of the donors reported approximately 290 Gb of sequence data and 120 million or so unique TCR beta sequences from 150 million to 200 million T cells. Genome-wide SNP genotypes for about three fifths of the roughly 700 donors were used in a later genetic analysis, which treated that subset as a discovery cohort. To decide whether each TCR beta V gene segment behaved as functional or pseudogenic, an earlier analysis of fewer than 750 of the donors relied on high-throughput TCR beta sequencing. Among about 410 genotyped donors of the cohort, an average of around 220,000 unique TCR beta nucleotide sequences was sequenced per donor, of which about 18% were non-productive. Rather than drawing on any new phenotypic data, the later analysis identified candidate immune exposures from TCR beta sequences and the way those sequences occurred across donors. HLA typing covered class I and class II loci at four-digit resolution. Roughly 320 gigabases of sequencing data and tens of millions of unique TCR sequences made up an early release that covered nearly 650 HLA-typed donors. Besides the first cohort of roughly 660 subjects, a separate validation cohort made up of over 100 different subjects was used. The study was designed to test whether signatures of past pathogen exposure could be identified by cataloging public T cell receptors. A later analysis re-analyzed previously published TCR beta repertoires from 650 to 800 donors and added high-resolution HLA genotyping to study TCR occurrence patterns. The study used immunosequencing to profile the T cell repertoires of under 700 subjects and linked those repertoires to cytomegalovirus serostatus. The study combined high-throughput TCR immunosequencing, statistical association of individual TCRs with disease status, and machine learning to predict cytomegalovirus infection status. Alongside the repertoire data, information on donor age, sex, ethnicity and CMV serostatus was compiled. Because of strong linkage in the cohort, roughly 5 DR-DQ haplotypes were treated as single units for association and clustering. The number of typed donors differed by locus: roughly 629-640 for A, B, C, DRB1 and DQB1; approximately 520 for DQA1; some 590 for DPA1; and roughly 490 for DPB1. Of the roughly 430 genotyped donors, about 84% fell in the genetic ancestry cluster associated with self-reported Caucasian donors. All discovery cohort repertoires had been generated using a single sequencing platform.

This clone was observed a handful of times. There is no known antigen for this receptor. Base qualities are not recorded, but no much larger clone differs from it by a single base. The receptor library was made with the immunoSEQ multiplex PCR assay. A mixture of 60 forward primers for TCR Vbeta segments and 13 reverse primers for TCR Jbeta segments was used in the multiplex PCR. The CDR3 region of rearranged TCR beta genes was amplified from genomic DNA by a multiplex PCR assay. The amplified TCR beta libraries were sequenced on the Illumina HiSeq System as 87-base-pair reads. The original methods were these. A later analysis tallied roughly 78 million unique TCR beta chains across the 640 or so repertoires, and about 10 million of those chains were shared by two or more donors. A nearest-neighbor algorithm error-corrected the raw reads and collapsed the reads into unique sequences, merging closely related sequences to remove PCR and sequencing errors. V, D and J gene segments were assigned by aligning CDR3 sequences to IMGT reference sequences. Each retained sequence needed at least a six-nucleotide match to both a V gene segment and a J gene segment. A rearrangement counted as productive if the CDR3 had no stop codons and remained in frame with V and J, and every other rearrangement counted as non-productive. Following IMGT convention, CDR3 was defined as the stretch from the second conserved V-encoded cysteine up to the conserved J-encoded phenylalanine. In an earlier analysis of 550 to 650 of the donors, sequences lacking an unambiguous match to a single V gene segment were excluded. In an earlier analysis of a few hundred of the donors, V segments were called functional above 56.7% productive rearrangements and were called segregating when the between-donor standard deviation exceeded 5%. To diagnose cytomegalovirus status from the catalog of TCR beta chain sequences, a statistical classification framework was built. In a later analysis, TCR nucleotide sequences were compared against IMGT/GENE-DB human TR gene sequences so that V and J genes could be assigned. The TCRdist pipeline was used in a later analysis to assign CDR3 sequences and most-parsimonious VDJ recombination scenarios. In a later analysis, every TCR beta chain was defined by the combination of its CDR3 amino acid sequence and its V-gene family, and reads without a unique V-gene family were dropped. As a way to deal with suspected cross-contamination and a sequencing artifact, a later analysis dropped approximately 570 nucleotide sequences that were highly shared and had low generation probability. For each public chain, a later analysis derived a clonal expansion index from normalized ranks of inferred template counts within each repertoire. A later analysis computed generation probabilities with a VDJ recombination model fitted to out-of-frame rearrangements, and checked the results against IGoR. In a later analysis, hypergeometric tests were used to score TCR-TCR, TCR-HLA and TCR-CMV co-occurrence, with a repertoire-size bias correction applied to TCR pairs. To estimate false discovery rates, a later analysis permuted the HLA or CMV assignments 20 times. In a later analysis, co-occurring TCRs were grouped using DBSCAN, with TCRdist sequence similarity added in when clustering inside HLA-allele-positive subsets. Repertoires with fewer than 30,000 or more than 120,000 public chains were left out of co-occurrence clustering, as were five repertoires with anomalous nucleotide sharing. Sourced from immuneACCESS, this table was stored by TCRdb with only in-frame sequences that have V and J called. A share of the clones is absent; for the studies checked, an unresolved V gene accounts for under half, and the remainder has no known explanation. V and J calls and clone size are those listed in that table; D and trimming were worked out from the DNA. The sample data list 150,000 to 200,000 clones, and approximately 80% of these were observed just once. The ten largest clones take up less than 2% of the sample.

Results the study describes overall, beyond this receptor: An association between a missense DCLRE1C variant and V-gene and J-gene trimming of TCR beta chains was found in a later genetic analysis and replicated in an independent cohort. A cluster of highly shared sequence variants was judged likely to be a technical artifact of the sequencing pipeline. CMV serostatus was the only immune exposure information available for the cohort. Correlated functional status among segregating V segments might reflect linkage disequilibrium, but an unknown experimental factor could not be ruled out. A later analysis found that most CMV-associated TCR beta chains appeared HLA-restricted, with HLA associations seemingly driven largely by CMV exposure. In the study, about 150 TCR beta chains were listed as associated with cytomegalovirus. The cohort was sequenced for TCR beta chains only, and without alpha or paired-chain data the features that could be detected were limited. The classifier was reported to diagnose cytomegalovirus status with high specificity and sensitivity in both the original and validation cohorts. Because counts were too low, approximately 15 rarely observed V segments, including chromosome 9 orphons, were excluded from the earlier analysis of 500 to 700 of the donors. The presence/absence analyses assumed that sequencing depth was roughly uniform across donors, and that assumption may not be true. The authors suggested that the approach could potentially be extended to other disease states and immunological phenotypes. Because HLA typing was missing for some donors at each locus, association tests included only the typed subset. According to a later genetic analysis, donors in an Asian-associated ancestry cluster had fewer N-insertions in productive TCRs than the roughly 700-donor mean. Across donors, most TCR sequences were observed very rarely, whereas some public TCRs were present in many individuals. Some IMGT-functional V segments, including TRBV6-2 and TRBV6-3, could not be distinguished by the 87-base-pair reads and were therefore excluded. A further reported finding was that TCR beta sequences accurately predicted the HLA-A and HLA-B alleles for most subjects in the first cohort. In vitro tests confirmed that a few of the cytomegalovirus-associated TCR beta chains recognize cytomegalovirus antigens. Specific HLA alleles were associated with 15,000 to 20,000 TCR beta sequences at a false discovery rate of 0.05 in a later analysis. In a later analysis, TCR association rates were found to vary across HLA loci, with the most associated TCRs seen for DRB1 alleles and the fewest for HLA-C alleles. Compared with equally common non-associated chains, HLA-associated TCR beta chains in a later analysis were more clonally expanded and had lower generation probabilities. Several of the top co-occurrence clusters appeared to be linked to parvovirus B19, influenza, CMV and Epstein-Barr virus, according to a later analysis. Broadly in line with IMGT annotations, most TCR beta V segments showed up in productive rearrangements about 87% or about 30% of the time in an earlier analysis of approximately 640 of the donors. When HLA alleles, especially DR and DQ, strongly co-occurred, attributing TCR associations to individual alleles was difficult.

The cohort comprised 666 healthy bone marrow donors. Cohort members were all nominally healthy when sampled, although unrecorded immune exposures were likely present. The donor tested CMV seronegative and was one of the 352 seronegative cohort members. A peripheral blood sample was collected from each donor, and TCR beta sequencing was performed on peripheral blood mononuclear cells. The Qiagen DNeasy Blood Extraction Kit was used to extract genomic DNA from the blood cell samples. CDR1 LNHDA and CDR2 SQIVND were looked up in the germline V gene (reference sequence). At the junction V is shortened by 3 bases and J by 6 bases; bases outside the gene matches: 8. The CDR3 contains 15 residues, cysteine and phenylalanine counted. Kept here is only the CDR3 DNA, which spans 45 bases and is read in frame from base 1.

Sequencing input: PBMCs. The rearranged segments are TRBV19 and TRBJ1-5; 7 central bases correspond to TRBD1. The sequence was obtained from a young woman in good health and CMV-seronegative. The DNA sequence reads TGTGCCAGTAGTATCACAGGGGCGTGGGGTCAGCCCCAGCATTTT. Translation gives CASSITGAWGQPQHF.